Below, 24 T cell receptor beta chains from the same sample are listed, as sequenced in a study of blood T cell repertoires in COVID-19. Produced via immunoSEQ multiplex PCR; TCRdb's table is partial and in-frame only. The sample shows over 350,000 clones, 88% of them seen only once. What was sequenced was PBMCs or T cells enriched from blood (not recorded which). These receptors originate from a young woman who had recovered from COVID-19.

This clone was counted a few times. The chain links TRBV18 to TRBJ1-3; D uncertain. Per germline, CDR1 KGHSH and CDR2 LQKENI. V was clipped by 6 bases and J by 0 bases, with 15 bases between them. The CDR3 length is 16 residues. In DNA form, the CDR3 reads TGTGCCAGCTCGCCGGCATTGGAGAGCTCTGGAAACACCATATATTTT. Translating it yields CASSPALESSGNTIYF.

This chain links TRBV12-2 with TRBJ1-1; TRBD1 is the table's D call, not checked against the DNA. TRBV12-2 is described as a pseudogene. The CDR3 is 12 residues long. CDR3 sequence (DNA): TGTGCAAGTCGTCGTACAGGGCCCGGGGCTTTCTTT. Its protein product is CASRRTGPGAFF.

The rearrangement links TRBV11-2 to TRBJ2-2, with TRBD1 matching 8 bases. The junction had 7 bases not matched to a gene; V was cut back by 2 bases and J by 2 bases. The CDR3 spans 17 residues. Germline loops: CDR1 SGHAT, CDR2 FQNNGV. CDR3 coding DNA: TGTGCCAGCAGCTTATTTAGGGCAGGGGGCAACACCGGGGAGCTGTTTTTT. This gives the protein CASSLFRAGGNTGELFF.

The gene calls are TRBV6-5 and TRBJ1-2, with a tentative D call TRBD1 (6 bases). This CDR3 comprises 14 residues. In germline, CDR1 is MNHEY, CDR2 SVGAGI. Trimming stripped 5 bases from V and 4 bases from J, with 14 bases between. CDR3 residues: CASSQQTGLYGYTF. The CDR3 region has the DNA TGTGCCAGCAGTCAACAGACAGGTCTCTATGGCTACACCTTC.

The chain couples TRBV10-3 to TRBJ1-2; D ambiguous. V lost 3 bases and J 4 bases, leaving 9 bases between the germline ends. Germline values: CDR1 ENHRY, CDR2 SYGVKD. CDR3 length equals 13 residues. The CDR3 sequence: CAISEEGVYGYTF. The DNA of the CDR3 is TGTGCCATCAGTGAAGAGGGAGTCTATGGCTACACCTTC.

The chain carries TRBV27 and TRBJ1-2; 10 bases match TRBD1. Unmatched junction bases numbered 8, after V lost 5 bases and J lost 8 bases. Germline V gene data show CDR1 as MNHEY and CDR2 as SMNVEV (reference sequence). This CDR3 contains 14 residues. Here the CDR3 DNA reads TGTGCCAGCAGTCCATATTCGACAGGGGGCGGCTACACCTTC. Its translation: CASSPYSTGGGYTF.

About this clone itself: The junction differs from germline at one of its ends, possibly a read error. The V and J genes are TRBV6-4 and TRBJ1-6; D remains unclear. CDR3 length equals 15 residues. CDR1 and CDR2 (germline): MRHNA, SNTAGT. The CDR3 protein is CVSSDSWSPTSPLHF. The DNA for the CDR3 is TGTGTCAGCAGTGACTCATGGTCCCCCACGAGCCCCCTCCACTTT.

This clone was recorded a few times. The chain links TRBV10-3 to TRBJ2-7; a weak D match, TRBD1 (5 bases). Germline V gene lookup returns CDR1 ENHRY and CDR2 SYGVKD. The germline V and J ends were trimmed by 10 bases and 5 bases, with 15 bases remaining between them. The CDR3 length is 12 residues. CDR3 coding DNA: TGTGCCACCCATTCAGGGCTCGACGAGCAGTACTTC. Protein sequence: CATHSGLDEQYF.

This chain uses TRBV5-6 with TRBJ2-2, with D maybe TRBD2 (5 bases). CDR1 and CDR2 (germline): SGHDT, YYEEEE. The CDR3 extends over 16 amino acids. Trimming shortened V by 2 bases and J by 1 base, and 12 bases separated the two germline ends. The DNA of the CDR3 is TGTGCCAGCAGCTTCGCCCCGGGAAGGAACACCGGGGAGCTGTTTTTT. Translating gives CASSFAPGRNTGELFF.

The chain combines TRBV21-1 with TRBJ1-4; the listed D gene, TRBD1, was not tested against the DNA. TRBV21-1 is a pseudogene locus. The CDR3 extends over 15 amino acids. The CDR3 nucleotides are TGTGCCAGCAGACCCCCAGGGGGGCGAGAAGAAAAACTGTTTTTT. Its translation: CASRPPGGREEKLFF.

About this clone: At one end the junction does not follow the germline gene, possibly because of a read error. This CDR3 is CASSLTGGAKNIQYF. Here the CDR3 DNA reads TGTGCCAGCAGCCTAACGGGAGGAGCCAAAAACATTCAGTACTTC. J is TRBJ2-4 and V is TRBV7-3; 7 nucleotides line up with TRBD2. The germline gives CDR1 SGHTA, CDR2 FQGTGA. This CDR3 has 15 amino acids.

The V call is TRBV27, the J call TRBJ2-7; 10 bases line up with TRBD2. CDR1 is MNHEY, CDR2 SMNVEV, per germline (reference sequence). V shed 7 bases and J 2 bases; nucleotides not matched to a gene: 8. The CDR3 has 15 amino acids. CDR3 sequence: CASNYLAGGTYEQYF. CDR3 coding DNA: TGTGCCAGCAATTATTTAGCGGGGGGCACCTACGAGCAGTACTTC.

This chain joins TRBV9 and TRBJ1-2, with 7 bases lining up with TRBD1. Germline V gives CDR1 SGDLS, CDR2 YYNGEE. V lost 0 bases and J lost 8; bases outside the gene matches: 4. The CDR3 has 13 amino acids. The DNA of the CDR3 is TGTGCCAGCAGCGTAGAACAGGGGAACGGCTACACCTTC. It is translated as CASSVEQGNGYTF.

The J gene is TRBJ2-7, the V gene TRBV27; tentative D call: TRBD1 (6 bases). This CDR3 contains 14 residues. The V end was cut by 6 bases, the J end by 3 bases, with 15 bases between. CDR1 and CDR2 (germline): MNHEY, SMNVEV (reference sequence). The CDR3 loop is CASRNSRGDYEQYF. CDR3 coding DNA: TGTGCCAGCAGGAATTCCAGGGGAGACTACGAGCAGTACTTC.

This chain joins TRBV12-3 or TRBV12-4 and TRBJ2-7; perhaps TRBD1 as D (5 bases). The ends were cut back, 6 bases at V and 3 bases at J, with 12 bases in the middle. The CDR3 runs to 13 residues. The CDR3 reads CASSPDTVYEQYF. CDR3 in DNA: TGTGCCAGCAGCCCGGACACGGTCTACGAGCAGTACTTC.

CDR3: CASSTEPDRNYGYTF. Written as DNA, the CDR3 is TGTGCCAGTAGTACGGAACCGGACAGAAACTATGGCTACACCTTC. V is TRBV19 and J is TRBJ1-2; possible D gene TRBD1, 6 bases. CDR3 length equals 15 residues. CDR1 is LNHDA and CDR2 is SQIVND in the germline V gene (reference sequence). Trimming pared 4 bases from V and 2 bases from J, leaving 14 bases between.

The V and J genes are TRBV5-5 and TRBJ2-1; 11 bases fit TRBD2. V lost 2 bases, J lost 8 bases, and 6 bases stayed unmatched. Per germline, CDR1 SGHKS and CDR2 YYEKEE (reference sequence). The CDR3 spans 15 residues. The CDR3 protein is CASSFRLAGRDEQFF. The CDR3 bases are TGTGCCAGCAGCTTCAGACTAGCGGGGAGGGATGAGCAGTTCTTC.

The chain uses TRBV5-1 and TRBJ1-2, with 7 bases matching TRBD1. The CDR3 consists of 15 residues. V shed 0 bases, J shed 5 bases, and the junction held 7 bases outside the gene matches. The V gene's germline CDR1 is SGHRS and CDR2 YFSETQ. CDR3 bases: TGCGCCAGCAGCTTGGCCGGAGAGGGGGCGTATGGCTACACCTTC. Its translation is CASSLAGEGAYGYTF.

A remark on this clone: Other DNA sequences in the same sample also yield this CDR3. The chain is built from TRBV9 and TRBJ2-5; 7 nucleotides align to TRBD1. Germline assignment: CDR1 SGDLS and CDR2 YYNGEE. Trimming at V came to 0 bases and at J to 4 bases, leaving 3 bases not matched to a gene. CDR3 length: 14 residues. The DNA of the CDR3 is TGTGCCAGCAGCGTAGCACAGGGGCGAGAGACCCAGTACTTC. It yields the protein CASSVAQGRETQYF.

This clone has a handful of counts. The rearrangement links TRBV3-1 (or the pseudogene TRBV3-2) to TRBJ1-1; no reliable D call. Germline CDR1 is LGHDT and CDR2 is YNNKEL (reference sequence). The CDR3 covers 12 residues. Trimming pared 11 bases from V and 5 bases from J, leaving 15 bases between. The CDR3 DNA reads as TGTGCCTCAGAAAGTCGCGGGACTGAAGCTTTCTTT. Its protein product is CASESRGTEAFF.

CDR3 loop: CASSIHRDTEAFF. For the CDR3, the DNA is TGTGCCAGCAGCATCCACAGGGACACTGAAGCTTTCTTT. The rearrangement joins TRBV7-3 to TRBJ1-1, with a weak D call TRBD1 (6 bases). Trimming removed 5 bases from V and 3 bases from J, with 10 bases in between. The CDR3 has 13 residues. Germline CDR1 reads SGHTA; CDR2 reads FQGTGA.

This clone has only one observation. The rearrangement links TRBV27 to TRBJ1-2, with 8 bases identical to TRBD1. CDR1 and CDR2 from the germline V gene are MNHEY and SMNVEV (reference sequence). This CDR3 region has 13 residues. V shed 6 bases, J shed 8 bases, and the junction held 8 bases outside the gene matches. The CDR3 sequence: CASRSTGAWGYTF. CDR3 nucleotides: TGTGCCAGCAGGTCGACAGGGGCCTGGGGCTACACCTTC.

The CDR3 DNA reads TGCGCCAGCAGTGAGTCTCGAGGGCCGGCAGATACGCAGTATTTT. The encoded protein is CASSESRGPADTQYF. The V gene is TRBV10-1, the J gene TRBJ2-3; TRBD2 is a possible D gene (5 bases). This CDR3 comprises 15 residues. V lost 0 bases and J lost 4, with 11 bases in between. CDR1 WNHNN and CDR2 SYGVQD come from the germline V gene (reference sequence).

The rearrangement joins TRBV7-6 to TRBJ1-1, with D maybe TRBD1 (5 bases). The CDR3 length is 15 residues. Germline CDR1 SGHVS, CDR2 FNYEAQ. The V end lost 1 base, the J end lost 3 bases, and 12 bases lay between the germline ends. The CDR3 coding sequence is TGTGCCAGCAGCTTAGATCCAGGGAGGTACACTGAAGCTTTCTTT. It yields the protein CASSLDPGRYTEAFF.